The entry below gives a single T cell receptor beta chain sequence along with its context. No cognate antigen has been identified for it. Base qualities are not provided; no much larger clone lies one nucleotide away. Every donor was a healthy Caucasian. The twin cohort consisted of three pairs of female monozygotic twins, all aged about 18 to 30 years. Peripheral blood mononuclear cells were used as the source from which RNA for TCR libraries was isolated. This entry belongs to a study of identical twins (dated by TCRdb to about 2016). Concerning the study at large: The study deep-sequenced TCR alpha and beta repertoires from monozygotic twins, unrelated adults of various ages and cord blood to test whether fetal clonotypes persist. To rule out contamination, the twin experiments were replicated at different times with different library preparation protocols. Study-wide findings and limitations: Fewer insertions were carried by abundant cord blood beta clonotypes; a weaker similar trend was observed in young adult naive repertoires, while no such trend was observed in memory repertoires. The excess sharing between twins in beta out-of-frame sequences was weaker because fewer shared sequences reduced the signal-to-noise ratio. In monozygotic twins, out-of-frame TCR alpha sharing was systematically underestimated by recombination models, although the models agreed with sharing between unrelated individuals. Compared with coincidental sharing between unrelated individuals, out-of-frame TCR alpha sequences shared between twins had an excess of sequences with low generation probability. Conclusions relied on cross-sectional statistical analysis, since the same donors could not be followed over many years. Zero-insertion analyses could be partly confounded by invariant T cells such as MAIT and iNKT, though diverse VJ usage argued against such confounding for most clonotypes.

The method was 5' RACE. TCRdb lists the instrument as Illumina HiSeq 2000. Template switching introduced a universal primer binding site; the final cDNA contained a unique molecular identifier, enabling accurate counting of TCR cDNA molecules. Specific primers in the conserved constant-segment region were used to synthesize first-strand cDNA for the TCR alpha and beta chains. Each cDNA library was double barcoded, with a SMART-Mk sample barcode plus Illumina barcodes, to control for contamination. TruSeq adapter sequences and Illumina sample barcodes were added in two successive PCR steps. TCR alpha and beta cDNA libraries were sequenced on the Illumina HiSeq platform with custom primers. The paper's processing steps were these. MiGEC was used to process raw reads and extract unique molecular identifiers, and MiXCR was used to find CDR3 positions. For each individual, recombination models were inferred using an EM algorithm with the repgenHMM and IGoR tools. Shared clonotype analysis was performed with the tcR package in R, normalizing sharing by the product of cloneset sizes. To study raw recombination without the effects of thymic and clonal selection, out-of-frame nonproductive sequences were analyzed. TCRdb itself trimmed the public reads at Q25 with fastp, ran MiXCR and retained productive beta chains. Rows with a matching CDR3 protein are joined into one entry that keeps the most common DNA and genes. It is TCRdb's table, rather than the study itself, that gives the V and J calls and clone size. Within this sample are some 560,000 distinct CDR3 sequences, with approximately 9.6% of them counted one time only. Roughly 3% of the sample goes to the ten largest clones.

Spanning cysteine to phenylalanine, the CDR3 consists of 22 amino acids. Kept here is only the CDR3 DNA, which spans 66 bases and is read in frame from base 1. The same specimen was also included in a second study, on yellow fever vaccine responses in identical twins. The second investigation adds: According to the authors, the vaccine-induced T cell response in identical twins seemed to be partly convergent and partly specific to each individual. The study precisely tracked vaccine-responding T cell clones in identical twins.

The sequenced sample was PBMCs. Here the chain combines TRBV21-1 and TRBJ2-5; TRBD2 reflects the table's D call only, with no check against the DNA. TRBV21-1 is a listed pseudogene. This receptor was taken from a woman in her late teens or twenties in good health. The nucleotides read TGTGCCAGCAGCAAAGAAGCTAGCAAGCGGGAGAGGGAGGGTGAACTCGAGGAGACCCAGTACTTC. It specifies CASSKEASKREREGELEETQYF.